This TCR beta chain was observed in a study of T cells in Graves' hyperthyroidism and ophthalmopathy. TCR beta CDR3 sequences were amplified from RNA transcripts. The HTBI primer set drove a first-round RT-PCR of the TCR CDR3. TCRdb itself ran the multiplex PCR reads through MiXCR, one entry per CDR3 protein. The sample shows some 600,000 distinct CDR3 sequences, about 15% of them seen only once. Patients aged 18 to 65 with hyperthyroidism were newly diagnosed, with duration under 2 months. Exclusion of patients followed from uncontrolled infection, other autoimmune disease, pregnancy or lactation. Blood was sampled at initial diagnosis of hyperthyroidism, prior to onset of any ophthalmopathy symptoms. CDR1 and CDR2 from the germline V gene are DFQATT and SNEGSKA (reference sequence). This CDR3 region has 13 residues. V was clipped by 2 bases and J by 4 bases, with 9 bases between them.

The chain couples TRBV20-1 to TRBJ1-3; D not resolved. The sequencing input was blood. This TCR was sampled from a woman aged 25-40 years with Graves' hyperthyroidism that later progressed to Graves' ophthalmopathy. The CDR3 DNA reads TGCAGTGCTAGATCCCCCGGGGGAAACACCATATATTTT. This gives the protein CSARSPGGNTIYF.